This T cell receptor (beta chain) was retrieved from a study of low-dose radiotherapy and immunotherapy resistance in tumors. The overall study: Every two weeks, cyclophosphamide 200 mg/m2 was infused one day before radiation plus immunotherapy. Oral aspirin 300 mg was taken by patients daily for four cycles from cycle 1 day 1.

This clonotype has ten or more counts. The time point is: after trial treatment. Sample treatment: LDRT plus nivolumab, ipilimumab, low-dose cyclophosphamide and aspirin (RACIN trial). The treatment that donors received included nivolumab, ipilimumab, aspirin, low-dose cyclophosphamide and low-dose radiotherapy. TRAV- and TRBV-specific primers primed first-strand cDNA, covering alpha and beta chains. The authors ran about 18 PCR cycles to amplify TCRs with a constant-region primer and V-primer adapter. TCRdb analysed the reads with MiXCR anew, one entry per CDR3 protein. The table records tens of thousands of distinct CDR3 sequences, under 25% of them present only once. The TCR originated in a female donor with ovarian cancer. Material: PBMCs, obtained after low-dose radiotherapy plus immunotherapy.

The CDR3 region is CAATGDIAQPQHF. In DNA form, the CDR3 reads TGTGCCGCGACGGGGGACATCGCTCAGCCCCAGCATTTT. The V gene is TRBV6-6, the J gene TRBJ1-5; D possibly corresponds to TRBD1 (6 bases). Trimming cost V 11 bases and J 6 bases, with 17 bases left between them. Per germline, CDR1 MNHNY and CDR2 SVGAGI (reference sequence). CDR3 length equals 13 residues.